These 21 T cell receptor beta chains originate from one sample sequenced in a study of shared clonotypes between healthy human individuals. TCRdb's table, derived via immunoSEQ multiplex PCR, lists solely in-frame clones and lacks some. The sample records 1.5 million to 2.5 million clones, 85% to 95% being singletons. Naive CD8 cells lacked CD45RO and underwent positive selection for CCR7, leaving out terminally differentiated effector memory CD45RA+ cells. The sequencing sample was made of naive CD8+ T cells sorted from blood. The receptors derive from a young man in good health.

The CDR3 region is CASSYSEGAASYGYTF. Written as DNA, the CDR3 is TGTGCCAGCAGTTACTCTGAGGGGGCGGCGAGCTATGGCTACACCTTC. The chain couples TRBV6-5 to TRBJ1-2; 7 positions match TRBD1. Germline lookup yields CDR1 MNHEY and CDR2 SVGAGI. V was pared by 0 bases and J by 4 bases, with 8 bases of the junction left unmatched. The CDR3 is 16 residues long.

As to this clone: The sample contains more than one DNA sequence encoding this CDR3. The chain recombines TRBV7-9 with TRBJ1-1, with D possibly TRBD1 on 5 matching bases. CDR3 length: 14 amino acids. CDR1 and CDR2 from the germline V gene are SEHNR and FQNEAQ (reference sequence). Trimming removed 2 bases at V and 1 base at J, with 8 bases between. CDR3 DNA sequence: TGTGCCAGCAGCTTACCAGGGCCGAACACTGAAGCTTTCTTT. The encoded protein is CASSLPGPNTEAFF.

This rearrangement joins TRBV5-6 to TRBJ2-3; maybe TRBD2 (5 bases). V was shortened by 3 bases and J by 2 bases, with 10 bases between the two germline ends. The germline V gene encodes CDR1 SGHDT and CDR2 YYEEEE. The CDR3 contains 14 residues. For the CDR3, the DNA is TGTGCCAGCAGCTCTAGCCCTTACACAGATACGCAGTATTTT. Translation: CASSSSPYTDTQYF. Full variable domain (missing parts from reference TRBV5-6 and TRBJ2-3): DAGVTQSPTHLIKTRGQQVTLRCSPKSGHDTVSWYQQALGQGPQFIFQYYEEEERQRGNFPDRFSGHQFPNYSSELNVNALLLGDSALYLCASSSSPYTDTQYFGPGTRLTVL.

In regard to this clone: One end of the junction fails to match germline, which may point to a read error. The rearrangement uses TRBV7-7 and TRBJ2-1; perhaps D is TRBD1 or TRBD2 (6 bases each). The germline V gene has CDR1 SSHAT and CDR2 FNYEAQ (reference sequence). The CDR3 has 15 amino acids. Written as DNA, the CDR3 is TGTGCTAGCAGCTTAGCCGGGGGCCCTTACAATGAGCAGTTCTTC. Translated: CASSLAGGPYNEQFF.

This sequence joins TRBV5-6 and TRBJ2-5, with a weak D call TRBD1 (5 bases). Germline V gene lookup returns CDR1 SGHDT and CDR2 YYEEEE. V lost 5 bases, J lost 1 base, and 15 bases lay in between. CDR3 length: 15 amino acids. CDR3 sequence reads: CASSALGVLQETQYF. The CDR3 region has the DNA TGTGCCAGCAGTGCATTAGGGGTCCTCCAAGAGACCCAGTACTTC.

This clone was detected once. The chain links TRBV4-3 to TRBJ2-3; no definite D call. Trimming took 0 bases from V and 2 from J, leaving 9 bases between them. CDR1 is LGHNA, CDR2 YSLEER, per germline. The CDR3 extends over 15 amino acids. The CDR3 loop reads CASSQEKGLTDTQYF. Here the CDR3 DNA reads TGCGCCAGCAGCCAAGAGAAGGGTCTCACAGATACGCAGTATTTT.

V and J are TRBV19 and TRBJ2-7; D might be TRBD1 (6 bases). CDR1 LNHDA and CDR2 SQIVND come from the germline V gene (reference sequence). V lost 1 base and J 0 bases, leaving 10 bases between the germline ends. This CDR3 is 15 amino acids long. DNA for the CDR3: TGTGCCAGTAGTATAGGGCGACAGGTCTCCTACGAGCAGTACTTC. Its protein is CASSIGRQVSYEQYF.

The chain has TRBV6-5 and TRBJ2-7; 7 nucleotides line up with TRBD1. The CDR3 length is 14 residues. The germline CDR1 and CDR2 sequences are MNHEY and SVGAGI. V shed 5 bases and J 3 bases; nucleotides not matched to a gene: 7. Here the CDR3 reads CASSIIQGSYEQYF. CDR3 in DNA: TGTGCCAGCAGTATAATACAGGGGAGCTACGAGCAGTACTTC.

This chain uses TRBV30 with TRBJ1-3; possible D gene TRBD1, 5 bases. CDR3 length equals 15 residues. CDR1 is GTSNPN, CDR2 SVGIG, per germline (reference sequence). V lost 4 bases and J 0 bases, leaving 13 bases between the germline ends. CDR3 residues: CAWKRDRNSGNTIYF. Here the CDR3 DNA reads TGTGCCTGGAAAAGGGACCGAAACTCTGGAAACACCATATATTTT.

The J gene is TRBJ2-2, the V gene TRBV6-4; TRBD1 is a possible D gene (5 bases). This CDR3 spans 16 amino acids. Germline assignment: CDR1 MRHNA and CDR2 SNTAGT. V was pared by 2 bases and J by 1 base, with 11 bases between. CDR3 residues: CASSDKGRVNTGELFF. Written as DNA, the CDR3 is TGTGCCAGCAGTGACAAGGGCAGGGTGAACACCGGGGAGCTGTTTTTT.

The chain combines TRBV9 with TRBJ2-1, with a possible D match to TRBD2 (6 bases). This CDR3 has 15 residues. In germline, CDR1 is SGDLS, CDR2 YYNGEE. Trimming stripped 1 base from V and 0 bases from J, with 8 bases between. This CDR3 reads CASSVHGSSYNEQFF. The DNA for the CDR3 is TGTGCCAGCAGCGTACACGGGAGCTCCTACAATGAGCAGTTCTTC.

With respect to this clone: Other DNA variants within this sample encode the same CDR3. This rearrangement joins TRBV7-9 to TRBJ2-7; TRBD2 agrees at 7 bases. V dropped 6 bases and J dropped 3; count of bases not matched to a gene: 8. The CDR3 contains 14 residues. Germline CDR1 reads SEHNR; CDR2 reads FQNEAQ (reference sequence). CDR3 DNA sequence: TGTGCCAGCAGTCCCCCTGGGGGGGACTACGAGCAGTACTTC. Protein product: CASSPPGGDYEQYF.

J is TRBJ2-7 and V is TRBV2; tentatively, D is TRBD2 (5 bases). Trimming pared 2 bases from V and 6 bases from J, leaving 17 bases between. The CDR3 has 15 amino acids. CDR1 and CDR2 (germline): SNHLY, FYNNEI. CDR3: CASSESSGIPSEQYF. CDR3 nucleotide sequence: TGTGCCAGCAGTGAATCTTCGGGGATTCCCTCCGAGCAGTACTTC.

The genes are TRBV30 and TRBJ1-1, with a possible D match to TRBD1 (6 bases). V was clipped by 2 bases and J by 1 base, with 8 bases between them. Germline CDR1 and CDR2: GTSNPN and SVGIG (reference sequence). CDR3 length equals 13 residues. The CDR3 sequence: CAWSRGANTEAFF. The CDR3 coding sequence is TGTGCCTGGAGTAGGGGGGCGAACACTGAAGCTTTCTTT.

The CDR3 DNA reads as TGTGCCAGCAGTTTATCCCTACAGGGATGGTCTGACTATGGCTACACCTTC. Amino acid sequence: CASSLSLQGWSDYGYTF. The chain couples TRBV27 to TRBJ1-2; maybe TRBD1 (6 bases). The CDR3 loop spans 17 amino acids. Trimming left V 0 bases short and J 3 bases short, with 17 bases between. Germline loops: CDR1 MNHEY, CDR2 SMNVEV (reference sequence).

The chain links TRBV5-6 to TRBJ2-2, with D possibly TRBD1 on 6 matching bases. Looked up from germline, CDR1 is SGHDT and CDR2 is YYEEEE. The CDR3 sequence is 14 residues long. Trimming cost V 2 bases and J 6 bases, with 11 bases left between them. The CDR3 DNA follows: TGTGCCAGCAGCTTACAGACAGGTCCCGGGGAGCTGTTTTTT. Its protein product is CASSLQTGPGELFF.

V gene TRBV7-9 combines with J gene TRBJ1-1, with D possibly matching TRBD1 (6 bases). The CDR3 has 15 residues. Germline CDR1 and CDR2: SEHNR and FQNEAQ (reference sequence). V lost 7 bases and J lost 7, with 22 bases in between. CDR3 nucleotide sequence: TGTGCCAGCAACCCAGGGGAGGGGCAGAAGAATGAAGCTTTCTTT. Protein sequence: CASNPGEGQKNEAFF.

The chain combines TRBV28 with TRBJ2-7, with D possibly TRBD1 on 6 matching bases. Germline-derived CDR1 and CDR2 are MDHEN and SYDVKM. CDR3 length: 14 amino acids. V was clipped by 2 bases and J by 3 bases, with 11 bases between them. CDR3 sequence (DNA): TGTGCCAGCAGTTTACACCGGACAGACTACGAGCAGTACTTC. Translated: CASSLHRTDYEQYF.

This chain joins TRBV27 and TRBJ2-7, with a possible D match to TRBD2 (5 bases). Germline lookup yields CDR1 MNHEY and CDR2 SMNVEV (reference sequence). V was shortened by 2 bases and J by 5 bases, with 10 bases between the two germline ends. There are 13 residues in the CDR3. CDR3 sequence reads: CASSLTGNHEQYF. CDR3 in DNA: TGTGCCAGCAGTTTAACGGGGAACCACGAGCAGTACTTC.

The chain's CDR3 is CASRMGGESTEAFF. CDR3 DNA: TGTGCCAGCCGAATGGGGGGAGAAAGCACTGAAGCTTTCTTT. The V gene is TRBV27, the J gene TRBJ1-1; the D gene is possibly TRBD1 (5 bases). Trimming took off 8 bases at V and 4 bases at J, with 17 bases between the two ends. Looked up from germline, CDR1 is MNHEY and CDR2 is SMNVEV (reference sequence). CDR3 size: 14 residues.

This clone was detected only once. Written as DNA, the CDR3 is TGTGCCAGCAGTGATCTAGGGACTAGCGGATCCTCCTACAATGAGCAGTTCTTC. It translates to CASSDLGTSGSSYNEQFF. The genes are TRBV2 and TRBJ2-1; 11 bases map to TRBD2. After removal of 3 bases from V and 0 bases from J, the junction contained 7 bases not matched to a gene. CDR3 length: 18 residues. Per germline, CDR1 SNHLY and CDR2 FYNNEI.